The TCR beta chain under discussion was sequenced for a study of cytomegalovirus exposure and HLA in healthy donors. Whole-study results and caveats: Per published reports, the classifier diagnosed cytomegalovirus status with high specificity and sensitivity. Looking again later, the authors saw that most CMV-associated TCR beta chains seemed HLA-restricted.

About this clone itself: Its target is unknown.

Vbeta (60) and Jbeta (13) primers were used in the PCR. Profiling relied on immunoSEQ multiplex PCR, and the TCRdb table lists in-frame clones only, not all of them. The sample lists about 110,000 clones, 70% to 80% occurring once. This CDR3 has 15 amino acids. Germline V gene lookup returns CDR1 SGHVS and CDR2 FNYEAQ. Trimming at V came to 1 base and at J to 15 bases, leaving 15 bases not matched to a gene. This sequence originates from a young man in good health and CMV-seronegative. What was sequenced was PBMCs. The chain carries TRBV7-6 and TRBJ2-1, with TRBD2 matching 7 bases. The CDR3 reads CASSLVIERGGTAFF. In DNA, the CDR3 is TGTGCCAGCAGCTTAGTAATCGAGCGGGGAGGCACAGCGTTCTTC. The whole variable domain, remainder taken from reference TRBV7-6 and TRBJ2-1, is GAGVSQSPRYKVTKRGQDVALRCDPISGHVSLYWYRQALGQGPEFLTYFNYEAQQDKSGLPNDRFSAERPEGSISTLTIQRTEQRDSAMYRCASSLVIERGGTAFFGPGTRLTVL.